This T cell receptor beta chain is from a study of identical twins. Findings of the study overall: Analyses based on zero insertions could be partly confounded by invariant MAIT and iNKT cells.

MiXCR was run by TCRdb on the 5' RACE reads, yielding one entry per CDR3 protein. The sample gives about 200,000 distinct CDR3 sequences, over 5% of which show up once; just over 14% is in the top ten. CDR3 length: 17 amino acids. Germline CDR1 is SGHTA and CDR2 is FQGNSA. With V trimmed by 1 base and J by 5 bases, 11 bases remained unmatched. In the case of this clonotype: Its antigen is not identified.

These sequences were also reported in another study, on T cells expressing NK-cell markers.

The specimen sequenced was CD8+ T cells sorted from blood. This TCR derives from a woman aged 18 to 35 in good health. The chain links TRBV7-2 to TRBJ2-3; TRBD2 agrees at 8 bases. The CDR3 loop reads CASSLEFLAGIQDTQYF. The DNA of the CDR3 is TGTGCCAGCAGCTTAGAATTTTTAGCGGGAATTCAAGATACGCAGTATTTT. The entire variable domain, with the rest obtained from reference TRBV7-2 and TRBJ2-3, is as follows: GAGVSQSPSNKVTEKGKDVELRCDPISGHTALYWYRQSLGQGLEFLIYFQGNSAPDKSGLPSDRFSAERTGGSVSTLTIQRTQQEDSAVYLCASSLEFLAGIQDTQYFGPGTRLTVL.